The 25 T cell receptor beta chains reported below all come from one sample, sequenced in a study of somatic mutations in cytotoxic T cells in rheumatoid arthritis. The repertoire was sequenced with immunoSEQ multiplex PCR; TCRdb's copy has only in-frame clones and lacks some. There are 30,000 to 45,000 clones in the sample; around 80% occur only once, and about 3.4% lies in the top ten. Sequenced sample: CD8+ T cells sorted from blood. These receptors were obtained from a man in his forties in good health.

This clone was observed a handful of times. The chain carries TRBV30 and TRBJ2-1; 9 positions agree with TRBD2. V dropped 6 bases and J dropped 2; count of bases not matched to a gene: 5. The CDR3 runs 14 residues. CDR1 GTSNPN and CDR2 SVGIG come from the germline V gene (reference sequence). The CDR3 reads CACPGLAAYNEQFF. The CDR3 DNA reads TGTGCCTGCCCGGGACTAGCAGCCTACAATGAGCAGTTCTTC.

This clone was seen just once. V is TRBV5-4 and J is TRBJ2-1; D remains ambiguous. The CDR3 has 14 residues. The germline CDR1 and CDR2 sequences are SGHNT and YYREEE (reference sequence). The germline V and J ends were trimmed by 4 bases and 9 bases, with 17 bases remaining between them. DNA for the CDR3: TGTGCCAGCAGCCCGTCCGAGCTATATGGTGAGCAGTTCTTC. It specifies CASSPSELYGEQFF.

The chain links TRBV6-1 to TRBJ2-1; a weak D match, TRBD2 (5 bases). This CDR3 is built from 18 residues. V lost 2 bases to trimming and J lost 0 bases, with 17 bases between them. Germline V gene sequence: CDR1 MNHNS, CDR2 SASEGT. The CDR3 DNA reads as TGTGCCAGCAGTGAATATCAAATAGCGTCTAGCTCCTACAATGAGCAGTTCTTC. Translated: CASSEYQIASSSYNEQFF.

V is TRBV4-1 and J is TRBJ2-5; D is undetermined. From germline, CDR1 is MGHRA and CDR2 YSYEKL. V was shortened by 3 bases and J by 1 base, with 12 bases between the two germline ends. This CDR3 is 15 amino acids long. The CDR3 DNA reads TGCGCCAGCAGCCAGGCCAGACACCTCCAAGAGACCCAGTACTTC. Translating it yields CASSQARHLQETQYF.

This clone was counted between two and nine times. The chain recombines TRBV30 with TRBJ1-1, with D possibly matching TRBD1 (6 bases). There are 13 residues in the CDR3. Germline CDR1 reads GTSNPN; CDR2 reads SVGIG (reference sequence). V was clipped by 0 bases and J by 4 bases, with 9 bases between them. The DNA for the CDR3 is TGTGCCTGGAGTGTAGGCAGGGGCACTGAAGCTTTCTTT. This gives the protein CAWSVGRGTEAFF.

V and J are TRBV12-5 and TRBJ1-2; 7 bases align to TRBD1. V trimming: 5 bases; J trimming: 3 bases; junction bases outside the gene matches: 9. Germline V gene data show CDR1 as LGHNT and CDR2 as FRNRAP. The CDR3 loop spans 15 amino acids. The CDR3 sequence is CASGPTGVLYYGYTF. For the CDR3, the DNA is TGTGCTAGTGGTCCTACAGGGGTCCTATACTATGGCTACACCTTC.

The J gene is TRBJ2-1, the V gene TRBV6-1; D gene uncertain. This CDR3 region has 15 residues. Between the trimmed V and J ends, which lost 3 bases and 4 bases, there was a span of 13 bases. CDR1 and CDR2 from the germline V gene are MNHNS and SASEGT. The CDR3 protein is CASSDTGAWYNEQFF. For the CDR3, the DNA is TGTGCCAGCAGTGATACCGGAGCGTGGTACAATGAGCAGTTCTTC.

This rearrangement joins TRBV29-1 to TRBJ2-5; 7 nucleotides agree with TRBD2. CDR1 SQVTM and CDR2 ANQGSEA come from the germline V gene. The trim removed 3 bases at V and 0 bases at J, leaving 4 bases unmatched. The CDR3 is made up of 14 amino acids. The CDR3 coding sequence is TGCAGCGTTGACGGGGGGTGGGACCAAGAGACCCAGTACTTC. It is translated as CSVDGGWDQETQYF.

The count of this clone is one. The chain is built from TRBV9 and TRBJ2-1, with TRBD2 identical over 7 bases. The trim removed 3 bases at V and 10 bases at J, leaving 10 bases unmatched. The CDR3 sequence is 14 residues long. Germline CDR1 is SGDLS and CDR2 is YYNGEE. The CDR3 protein is CASSESGVIREQFF. DNA for the CDR3: TGTGCCAGCAGCGAGAGCGGGGTAATAAGGGAGCAGTTCTTC.

The chain carries TRBV5-6 and TRBJ2-1; possibly TRBD2 for D (5 bases). Germline CDR1 and CDR2: SGHDT and YYEEEE. The CDR3 runs to 17 residues. Trimming took 0 bases from V and 3 from J, leaving 16 bases between them. CDR3 residues: CASSLASVRGLYNEQFF. The CDR3 DNA is TGTGCCAGCAGCTTGGCCTCAGTAAGAGGACTCTACAATGAGCAGTTCTTC.

The CDR3 coding sequence is TGTGCCAGCAGCTTAGCCCGGGGACAGGGGGGGAACACTGAAGCTTTCTTT. Its translation is CASSLARGQGGNTEAFF. V is TRBV7-9 and J is TRBJ1-1; the match to TRBD1 covers 11 bases. CDR1 and CDR2 from the germline V gene are SEHNR and FQNEAQ (reference sequence). The CDR3 spans 17 residues. V dropped 0 bases and J dropped 1; count of bases not matched to a gene: 4.

The chain combines TRBV10-3 with TRBJ2-3; 10 nucleotides line up with TRBD2. The germline gives CDR1 ENHRY, CDR2 SYGVKD. The trim removed 7 bases at V and 6 bases at J, leaving 4 bases unmatched. The CDR3 covers 13 residues. The CDR3, as DNA: TGTGCCATCACCCGTAGCGGGGGGGATACGCAGTATTTT. Its protein product is CAITRSGGDTQYF.

The V call is TRBV5-6, the J call TRBJ2-7; 8 bases fit TRBD2. The CDR3 is 15 amino acids. Germline-derived CDR1 and CDR2 are SGHDT and YYEEEE. V gave up 1 base and J gave up 3 bases; unmatched junction bases: 6. CDR3 residues: CASSLPGTRVYEQYF. The CDR3 DNA sequence: TGTGCCAGCAGCTTGCCTGGGACTAGGGTCTACGAGCAGTACTTC.

V is TRBV27 and J is TRBJ2-5, with a weak D call TRBD1 (5 bases). The CDR3 totals 13 residues. The V end was cut by 5 bases, the J end by 5 bases, with 12 bases between. Germline V gene data show CDR1 as MNHEY and CDR2 as SMNVEV (reference sequence). CDR3 bases: TGTGCCAGCAGTACCCTTGGGGCCGAGACCCAGTACTTC. It codes for CASSTLGAETQYF.

This rearrangement joins TRBV30 to TRBJ1-1, with D possibly matching TRBD1 (5 bases). CDR1 and CDR2 (germline): GTSNPN, SVGIG (reference sequence). The CDR3 has 13 amino acids. V lost 4 bases, J lost 0 bases, and 9 bases lay in between. The CDR3 region has the DNA TGTGCCTGGACGAGGGGCATGAACACTGAAGCTTTCTTT. Amino acid sequence: CAWTRGMNTEAFF. Full variable domain (remainder filled in from reference TRBV30 and TRBJ1-1): SQTIHQWPATLVQPVGSPLSLECTVEGTSNPNLYWYRQAAGRGLQLLFYSVGIGQISSEVPQNLSASRPQDRQFILSSKKLLLSDSGFYLCAWTRGMNTEAFFGQGTRLTVV.

The J gene is TRBJ1-5, the V gene TRBV27; D remains unclear. This CDR3 spans 13 amino acids. Per germline, CDR1 MNHEY and CDR2 SMNVEV (reference sequence). Trimming took 5 bases from V and 2 from J, leaving 7 bases between them. This CDR3 reads CASSRGGNQPQHF. The CDR3 DNA follows: TGTGCCAGCAGTCGTGGGGGCAATCAGCCCCAGCATTTT.

The rearrangement joins TRBV5-4 to TRBJ2-7; 8 nucleotides agree with TRBD2. The CDR3 sequence is 14 residues long. J gave up 3 bases and V 5 bases, and 7 bases lay outside the gene matches. Germline CDR1 SGHNT, CDR2 YYREEE (reference sequence). This chain's CDR3 is CASSSGLGSYEQYF. The CDR3 bases are TGTGCCAGCAGTTCGGGACTAGGGAGCTACGAGCAGTACTTC.

The chain uses TRBV9 and TRBJ1-2; D might be TRBD1 (6 bases). V shed 0 bases and J shed 1 base, with 10 bases lying between them. CDR3 length: 15 residues. Germline CDR1 reads SGDLS; CDR2 reads YYNGEE. Here the CDR3 reads CASSVVGQFNYGYTF. CDR3 DNA: TGTGCCAGCAGCGTAGTAGGACAGTTTAACTATGGCTACACCTTC.

V and J are TRBV9 and TRBJ1-4; D is ambiguous. The CDR3 consists of 15 residues. Germline CDR1 reads SGDLS; CDR2 reads YYNGEE. Trimming removed 0 bases at V and 9 bases at J, with 15 bases between. The CDR3 is CASSVDAGVMQKLFF. CDR3 DNA sequence: TGTGCCAGCAGCGTAGACGCGGGTGTAATGCAAAAACTGTTTTTT.

This clone was detected only a few times. This chain connects TRBV19 to TRBJ1-5, with D perhaps matching TRBD1 (5 bases). V was cut by 3 bases and J by 5 bases, with 14 bases left in between. The germline gives CDR1 LNHDA, CDR2 SQIVND (reference sequence). This CDR3 contains 15 residues. Here the CDR3 reads CASSMRGKGDQPQHF. CDR3 DNA: TGTGCCAGTAGTATGCGGGGGAAAGGGGATCAGCCCCAGCATTTT.

This chain connects TRBV19 to TRBJ2-7; 10 bases agree with TRBD1. J gave up 6 bases and V 8 bases, and 4 bases lay outside the gene matches. The CDR3 consists of 12 residues. In germline, CDR1 is LNHDA, CDR2 SQIVND (reference sequence). DNA for the CDR3: TGTGCCAGTTGGGACAGGGGTGGCGAGCAGTACTTC. Residues: CASWDRGGEQYF.

The chain joins TRBV4-3 to TRBJ1-5; D is unresolved. This CDR3 comprises 15 residues. Germline loops: CDR1 LGHNA, CDR2 YSLEER. Trimming removed 1 base at V and 0 bases at J, with 7 bases between. The CDR3 DNA reads TGCGCCAGCAGCCAAGTGGCGTCTAGCAATCAGCCCCAGCATTTT. Translating gives CASSQVASSNQPQHF.

This chain links TRBV7-2 with TRBJ1-2; weak D call: TRBD1 (5 bases). V was shortened by 5 bases and J by 4 bases, with 20 bases between the two germline ends. Germline V gives CDR1 SGHTA, CDR2 FQGNSA. The CDR3 sequence is 16 residues long. CDR3 region: CASSPNPGGVGYGYTF. The DNA of the CDR3 is TGTGCCAGCAGCCCCAACCCCGGAGGGGTTGGCTATGGCTACACCTTC. Together with reference TRBV7-2 and TRBJ1-2, the CDR3 gives the full variable domain: GAGVSQSPSNKVTEKGKDVELRCDPISGHTALYWYRQSLGQGLEFLIYFQGNSAPDKSGLPSDRFSAERTGGSVSTLTIQRTQQEDSAVYLCASSPNPGGVGYGYTFGSGTRLTVV.

The rearrangement joins TRBV4-1 to TRBJ2-2; D is ambiguous. The CDR3 consists of 15 residues. Germline lookup yields CDR1 MGHRA and CDR2 YSYEKL. Trimming shortened V by 2 bases and J by 4 bases, and 11 bases separated the two germline ends. CDR3 sequence: CASSQSHPSTGELFF. For the CDR3, the DNA is TGCGCCAGCAGCCAATCTCACCCCAGCACCGGGGAGCTGTTTTTT.

The chain uses TRBV30 and TRBJ1-4; the D is unclear. From germline, CDR1 is GTSNPN and CDR2 SVGIG (reference sequence). The CDR3 is made up of 15 amino acids. Deletions cut 0 bases from V and 7 bases from J, with 15 bases between. CDR3 nucleotide sequence: TGTGCCTGGAGTGTACTTTCTGGGCCGGGTGAAAAACTGTTTTTT. Translation gives CAWSVLSGPGEKLFF.